Shown below are 30 T cell receptor beta chains from a single sample sequenced in a study of T cell repertoires in cytomegalovirus infection. A single record per CDR3 protein comes from TCRdb applying MiXCR to the reads. Among more than 150,000 distinct CDR3 sequences listed, roughly 28% were seen once. The sample taken for sequencing was PBMCs. Receptors were obtained from a human donor in good health (CMV status not recorded). Some clones in this sample may be carry-over from other donors' samples.

The sample holds many counts of this clonotype. The chain joins TRBV28 to TRBJ2-5; TRBD2 matches at 7 bases. J lost 2 bases, V lost 3 bases, and 3 bases had no gene match. Per germline, CDR1 MDHEN and CDR2 SYDVKM. The length of the CDR3 is 14 residues. The CDR3 region is CASSFRGGQETQYF. For the CDR3, the DNA is TGTGCCAGCAGTTTCCGGGGAGGGCAAGAGACCCAGTACTTC.

This clonotype was recorded a few times. V and J are TRBV12-3 or TRBV12-4 and TRBJ1-1; D call uncertain. Trimming cost V 6 bases and J 5 bases, with 10 bases left between them. This CDR3 is built from 12 residues. In DNA, the CDR3 is TGTGCCAGCAGGCAGCTAAGGACTGAAGCTTTCTTT. Amino acids: CASRQLRTEAFF.

This clonotype occurred many times. The chain joins TRBV27 to TRBJ1-2; TRBD1 matches 8 bases. CDR1 and CDR2 (germline): MNHEY, SMNVEV (reference sequence). Trimming took 3 bases from V and 2 from J; bases not matched to a gene: 2. The CDR3 spans 14 residues. CDR3 protein: CASSLQGANYGYTF. Written as DNA, the CDR3 is TGTGCCAGCAGTTTGCAGGGGGCGAACTATGGCTACACCTTC.

The rearrangement uses TRBV18 and TRBJ2-2; D ambiguous. The CDR3 spans 16 residues. V lost 0 bases and J 4 bases, leaving 12 bases between the germline ends. Germline V gives CDR1 KGHSH, CDR2 LQKENI. The CDR3 nucleotides are TGTGCCAGCTCACCACCGGCTGAAGGACGCACCGGGGAGCTGTTTTTT. Its translation: CASSPPAEGRTGELFF.

This clonotype was counted only a few times. V is TRBV7-2 and J is TRBJ1-5; 7 bases agree with TRBD1. Trimming at V came to 6 bases and at J to 6 bases, leaving 8 bases not matched to a gene. Per the germline V gene, CDR1 is SGHTA and CDR2 is FQGNSA. The CDR3 sequence is 14 residues long. The CDR3 loop is CASSQGGSGQPQHF. DNA for the CDR3: TGTGCCAGCAGTCAGGGGGGATCGGGTCAGCCCCAGCATTTT.

This clonotype has only a few counts. This CDR3 is CASSQDYRGADTQYF. The CDR3 region has the DNA TGCGCCAGCAGCCAAGATTACAGGGGCGCAGATACGCAGTATTTT. The chain carries TRBV4-3 and TRBJ2-3; 7 bases are shared with TRBD1. The CDR3 sequence is 15 residues long. Germline V gene lookup returns CDR1 LGHNA and CDR2 YSLEER. Trimming took 0 bases from V and 4 from J; bases not matched to a gene: 4.

There are many counts of this clonotype. J is TRBJ2-3 and V is TRBV7-8; D is uncertain. V was cut by 3 bases and J by 0 bases, with 10 bases left in between. Germline assignment: CDR1 SGHVS and CDR2 FQNEAQ. The CDR3 runs 15 residues. CDR3 region: CASSLWTPSTDTQYF. The CDR3 DNA reads TGTGCCAGCAGCTTGTGGACCCCTAGCACAGATACGCAGTATTTT.

This clonotype was recorded many times. V usage is TRBV7-8 and J usage is TRBJ2-1; D may be TRBD1 (6 bases). The CDR3 has 18 residues. Trimming stripped 2 bases from V and 0 bases from J, with 17 bases between. The germline CDR1 and CDR2 sequences are SGHVS and FQNEAQ. The CDR3 protein is CASSLPPTGLDSYNEQFF. The CDR3, as DNA: TGTGCCAGCAGCTTACCCCCTACAGGGCTGGACTCCTACAATGAGCAGTTCTTC.

This clonotype was counted a few times. The CDR3 region has the DNA TGTGCCAGCAGTCTAGGGGTGCGTCAGCCCCAGCATTTT. It specifies CASSLGVRQPQHF. The chain combines TRBV6-2 or TRBV6-3 with TRBJ1-5, with D possibly TRBD1 on 5 matching bases. In germline, CDR1 is MNHEY, CDR2 SVGEGT. CDR3 length equals 13 residues. V was trimmed by 5 bases and J by 6 bases, leaving 11 bases between them.

This rearrangement joins TRBV10-3 to TRBJ1-2; D remains ambiguous. Trimming pared 3 bases from V and 4 bases from J, leaving 12 bases between. The CDR3 has 14 amino acids. Germline V CDR1 and CDR2: ENHRY, SYGVKD. This CDR3 reads CAISDAGRTYGYTF. CDR3 coding DNA: TGTGCCATCAGTGACGCCGGGCGCACCTATGGCTACACCTTC.

The chain carries TRBV20-1 and TRBJ1-1; D is undetermined. The CDR3 extends over 13 amino acids. The germline V gene has CDR1 DFQATT and CDR2 SNEGSKA (reference sequence). Deletions cut 1 base from V and 4 bases from J, with 10 bases between. The CDR3, as DNA: TGCAGTGCTAGAGGGACGGGAAGCACTGAAGCTTTCTTT. Translation gives CSARGTGSTEAFF.

In this sample, this clonotype turned up a few times. The chain has TRBV20-1 and TRBJ1-2; D unresolved. The CDR3 contains 13 residues. Trimming pared 0 bases from V and 0 bases from J, leaving 5 bases between. The germline V gene has CDR1 DFQATT and CDR2 SNEGSKA (reference sequence). The CDR3 bases are TGCAGTGCTAGAGATAACTCTAACTATGGCTACACCTTC. Encoded protein: CSARDNSNYGYTF.

This clonotype was seen a handful of times. The gene calls are TRBV5-1 and TRBJ2-7; tentatively, D is TRBD2 (7 bases). This CDR3 region has 15 residues. Germline V gene sequence: CDR1 SGHRS, CDR2 YFSETQ. Trimming left V 5 bases short and J 2 bases short, with 17 bases between. CDR3 sequence (DNA): TGCGCCAGCAGACCCGAGGGGGGGCAGACCTACGAGCAGTACTTC. This sequence encodes CASRPEGGQTYEQYF.

The rearrangement links TRBV2 to TRBJ2-3; unclear D gene. Trimming pared 4 bases from V and 5 bases from J, leaving 10 bases between. CDR1 is SNHLY, CDR2 FYNNEI, per germline. This CDR3 is 13 amino acids long. The CDR3 nucleotides read TGTGCCAGCAGTGTCGAGAGCCGAGATACGCAGTATTTT. Its protein is CASSVESRDTQYF.

V gene TRBV28 combines with J gene TRBJ1-2; no clear D. Per the germline V gene, CDR1 is MDHEN and CDR2 is SYDVKM. The CDR3 is made up of 15 amino acids. V was clipped by 6 bases and J by 3 bases, with 17 bases between them. This CDR3 reads CASSLLVSPYYGYTF. DNA of the CDR3: TGTGCCAGCAGCCTCCTTGTAAGCCCCTACTATGGCTACACCTTC.

The CDR3 is CASSSSRAGEQFF. CDR3 DNA sequence: TGTGCCAGCAGCTCAAGCCGGGCAGGGGAGCAGTTCTTC. This chain connects TRBV7-3 to TRBJ2-1, with a tentative D call TRBD1 (5 bases). Germline V lookup: CDR1 SGHTA, CDR2 FQGTGA. Trimming took 4 bases from V and 10 from J, leaving 14 bases between them. The CDR3 spans 13 residues.

The chain links TRBV7-6 to TRBJ2-5; TRBD2 matches 12 bases. The CDR3 length is 19 residues. Per the germline V gene, CDR1 is SGHVS and CDR2 is FNYEAQ. Losses at the gene ends were 5 bases for V and 0 bases for J; bases not matched to a gene: 13. In DNA form, the CDR3 reads TGTGCCAGCAGCCCTCCCAGGACTAGCGGGGACTGGTACCAAGAGACCCAGTACTTC. Protein sequence: CASSPPRTSGDWYQETQYF.

This chain links TRBV4-2 with TRBJ2-1, with D tentatively TRBD1 (6 bases). This CDR3 comprises 16 residues. Per the germline V gene, CDR1 is LGHNA and CDR2 is YNFKEQ. V gave up 0 bases and J gave up 4 bases, with 13 bases separating them. The CDR3 protein is CASSQEGSQGYNEQFF. DNA for the CDR3: TGTGCCAGCAGCCAAGAGGGGTCCCAGGGGTACAATGAGCAGTTCTTC.

As to this clonotype: A clone one base away is much larger, so this may be a read error. Given the absence of the conserved phenylalanine or tryptophan at the CDR3 end, a read error is likely. The rearrangement links TRBV7-2 to TRBJ2-3; 9 nucleotides agree with TRBD2. After removal of 7 bases from V and 3 bases from J, the junction contained 8 bases not matched to a gene. Germline V CDR1 and CDR2: SGHTA, FQGNSA. The CDR3 loop spans 15 amino acids. The CDR3 loop is CASKAGTSNTDTQYL. The CDR3, as DNA: TGTGCCAGCAAGGCCGGGACTAGCAATACAGATACGCAGTATTTA.

The rearrangement uses TRBV29-1 and TRBJ2-3; 7 bases match TRBD2. V lost 6 bases and J lost 4; bases outside the gene matches: 7. Germline V CDR1 and CDR2: SQVTM, ANQGSEA. The CDR3 sequence is 13 residues long. CDR3 bases: TGCAGCGTGGGCGCTAGCGGCCCAGATACGCAGTATTTT. This gives the protein CSVGASGPDTQYF.

In this sample, this clonotype turned up a few times. This sequence joins TRBV5-4 and TRBJ2-5; tentative D call: TRBD2 (7 bases). Deletions cut 4 bases from V and 3 bases from J, with 13 bases between. CDR1 and CDR2 from the germline V gene are SGHNT and YYREEE (reference sequence). CDR3 length: 14 residues. The CDR3 loop is CASSPPGGKETQYF. In nucleotides, the CDR3 is TGTGCCAGCAGCCCCCCGGGGGGCAAAGAGACCCAGTACTTC.

This chain connects TRBV5-1 to TRBJ2-5; tentative D call: TRBD2 (6 bases). V shed 0 bases and J shed 2 bases, with 11 bases lying between them. Germline loops: CDR1 SGHRS, CDR2 YFSETQ. CDR3 length equals 15 residues. The CDR3 loop is CASSLDLGGQETQYF. CDR3 bases: TGCGCCAGCAGCTTGGATCTGGGGGGACAAGAGACCCAGTACTTC.

This clonotype has a handful of counts. This sequence joins TRBV7-9 and TRBJ1-4, with TRBD1 matching over 8 bases. Germline-derived CDR1 and CDR2 are SEHNR and FQNEAQ (reference sequence). The CDR3 consists of 20 residues. J lost 0 bases, V lost 2 bases, and 14 bases had no gene match. The CDR3 bases are TGTGCCAGCAGCTTAAAGGCCCCGGGACAGGCGATTGCAACTAATGAAAAACTGTTTTTT. The encoded protein is CASSLKAPGQAIATNEKLFF.

The chain couples TRBV7-2 to TRBJ2-3, with D perhaps TRBD2 (6 bases). CDR1 and CDR2 from the germline V gene are SGHTA and FQGNSA. Trimming removed 2 bases from V and 1 base from J, with 13 bases in between. The CDR3 contains 16 residues. The chain's CDR3 is CASSLRAGLRTDTQYF. The CDR3, as DNA: TGTGCCAGCAGCTTAAGGGCGGGGCTCCGCACAGATACGCAGTATTTT.

The chain uses TRBV5-6 and TRBJ2-2, with D uncertain. V was pared by 4 bases and J by 3 bases, with 16 bases between. The CDR3 contains 16 residues. Germline CDR1 is SGHDT and CDR2 is YYEEEE. This chain's CDR3 is CASSRRVVGYTGELFF. The DNA of the CDR3 is TGTGCCAGCAGCCGTCGGGTGGTCGGTTACACCGGGGAGCTGTTTTTT.

The chain employs TRBV6-1 and TRBJ2-2; TRBD1 agrees at 8 bases. Trimming cost V 7 bases and J 2 bases; bases outside gene matches: 6. CDR1 and CDR2 from the germline V gene are MNHNS and SASEGT. The CDR3 is 15 residues long. In DNA, the CDR3 is TGTGCCAGCACTGGAACAGGGGGTAACACCGGGGAGCTGTTTTTT. Translating it yields CASTGTGGNTGELFF.

This clonotype was seen only a few times. The chain links TRBV7-8 to TRBJ2-1, with D possibly being TRBD2 (7 bases). V was trimmed by 5 bases and J by 9 bases, leaving 23 bases between them. Per the germline V gene, CDR1 is SGHVS and CDR2 is FQNEAQ. This CDR3 spans 16 amino acids. CDR3 protein: CASSPQGRGTTGEQFF. CDR3 sequence (DNA): TGTGCCAGCAGCCCTCAGGGGCGGGGGACTACAGGTGAGCAGTTCTTC.

About this clonotype itself: A much bigger clone sits one base away, suggesting this may be a read error. In nucleotides, the CDR3 is TGTGCCAGCAGCACCAACAGGGTAAGGTCCACAGATACGCAGTATTTT. Translation gives CASSTNRVRSTDTQYF. This chain connects TRBV7-8 to TRBJ2-3; D is possibly TRBD1 (6 bases). Between the trimmed V and J ends, which lost 5 bases and 2 bases, there was a span of 17 bases. CDR1 is SGHVS and CDR2 is FQNEAQ in the germline V gene. The CDR3 totals 16 residues.

This clonotype has only a few counts. This chain links TRBV7-4 with TRBJ1-4; D may be TRBD1 (5 bases). The ends were cut back, 5 bases at V and 8 bases at J, with 18 bases in the middle. Germline V gene lookup returns CDR1 SGHVT and CDR2 SQSDAQ. CDR3 size: 15 residues. In nucleotides, the CDR3 is TGTGCCAGCAGCCAAATGACCGTCAAGGGGGAAAAACTGTTTTTT. This sequence encodes CASSQMTVKGEKLFF.

This clonotype was picked up many times. The CDR3 region is CASSLSRGENSPLHF. The CDR3 DNA sequence: TGTGCCAGCAGCTTATCCAGGGGAGAAAATTCACCCCTCCACTTT. The rearrangement joins TRBV7-2 to TRBJ1-6; maybe TRBD1 (6 bases). V was shortened by 2 bases and J by 7 bases, with 12 bases between the two germline ends. Germline CDR1 SGHTA, CDR2 FQGNSA. The CDR3 is 15 residues long.